A single sample is the source of the 3 T cell receptor beta chains below, sequenced in a study of CD8+ T cells in alopecia areata (dated by TCRdb to 2016 to 2018). Preparation of the library involved the immunoSEQ multiplex PCR assay. For TCR sequencing, RNA was extracted from every sample and reverse transcribed into cDNA to serve as template. TCRdb took this table from immuneACCESS and kept in-frame rearrangements with V and J called. Such tables lack part of the clones; where checked against another copy, unresolved V genes explain under half of the gap, and the rest is unexplained. The sample table contains approximately 34,000 clones; only one count was recorded for around 59% of them. The biggest ten clones account for around 40% of the sample. Material for sequencing was NKG2D-high CD8+ T cells sorted from blood. The cell subset or site label here, explained by the study, means: sorted CD8+ NKG2D-high blood T cells. Source of these receptors: a human donor with alopecia areata.

The chain employs TRBV6-5 and TRBJ2-7; a possible D gene is TRBD2 (5 bases). The germline gives CDR1 MNHEY, CDR2 SVGAGI. Trimming stripped 8 bases from V and 6 bases from J, with 20 bases between. The CDR3 contains 14 residues. CDR3: CASGNSGFAGEQYF. Here the CDR3 DNA reads TGTGCCAGCGGAAACTCCGGTTTCGCGGGCGAGCAGTACTTC.

This clone occurred once. The chain has TRBV6-6 and TRBJ1-4; 7 positions match TRBD1. V shed 2 bases, J shed 5 bases, and the junction held 5 bases outside the gene matches. This CDR3 comprises 15 residues. CDR1 is MNHNY, CDR2 SVGAGI, per germline (reference sequence). The CDR3 sequence is CASSYGAGGNEKLFF. Here the CDR3 DNA reads TGTGCCAGCAGTTACGGGGCAGGGGGGAATGAAAAACTGTTTTTT.

The chain couples TRBV4-1 to TRBJ2-3, with 7 bases lining up with TRBD1. Per the germline V gene, CDR1 is MGHRA and CDR2 is YSYEKL. This CDR3 contains 14 residues. J was trimmed by 4 bases and V by 1 base; bases with no gene match: 2. CDR3 region: CASSQGTGADTQYF. The CDR3 coding sequence is TGCGCCAGCAGCCAAGGGACAGGCGCAGATACGCAGTATTTT.